The 14 T cell receptor beta chains in this list originate from one sample, sequenced in a study of blood T cell repertoires in COVID-19. TCRdb's copy holds only in-frame clones and misses some; the assay was immunoSEQ multiplex PCR. The table has tens of thousands of clones, approximately 80% seen once; the top ten hold 20% to 30%. The sequenced sample was peripheral blood. The receptors originated from a woman in her sixties or seventies with acute or convalescent COVID-19.

This chain joins TRBV7-2 and TRBJ1-1; D might be TRBD1 (5 bases). V was shortened by 1 base and J by 6 bases, with 18 bases between the two germline ends. Germline values: CDR1 SGHTA, CDR2 FQGNSA. CDR3 length equals 16 residues. The CDR3 spells CASSLVGLASMSEAFF. The CDR3 DNA reads as TGTGCCAGCAGCTTAGTGGGACTGGCCTCCATGTCTGAAGCTTTCTTT.

The chain couples TRBV5-8 to TRBJ1-2, with D unresolved. The germline V gene encodes CDR1 SGHTS and CDR2 YDEGEE. V lost 4 bases to trimming and J lost 8 bases, with 18 bases between them. The CDR3 length is 14 residues. The CDR3, as DNA: TGTGCCAGCAGCCGACAATGGGAGCCTGAGGGCTACACCTTC. Residues: CASSRQWEPEGYTF.

This clone was counted a single time. The rearrangement links TRBV4-1 to TRBJ2-1, with 12 bases lining up with TRBD2. In germline, CDR1 is MGHRA, CDR2 YSYEKL. The CDR3 contains 16 residues. With V trimmed by 1 base and J by 6 bases, 4 bases remained unmatched. The CDR3 nucleotides read TGCGCCAGCAGCCAAGTGGGGACTAGCGGGTTCAATGAGCAGTTCTTC. Amino acid sequence: CASSQVGTSGFNEQFF.

The rearrangement joins TRBV7-2 to TRBJ2-3; 7 bases agree with TRBD1. Trimming took 4 bases from V and 1 from J; bases not matched to a gene: 8. Germline V CDR1 and CDR2: SGHTA, FQGNSA. The CDR3 is 16 amino acids. CDR3 DNA: TGTGCCAGCAGCTCGCACGACAGGGTGGGCACAGATACGCAGTATTTT. It specifies CASSSHDRVGTDTQYF.

The chain is built from TRBV11-3 and TRBJ2-2; possible D gene TRBD2, 6 bases. The CDR3 totals 15 residues. V was clipped by 4 bases and J by 6 bases, with 15 bases between them. Germline CDR1 and CDR2: SGHNT and YENEEA. This CDR3 is CASSSRQLAPGELFF. The CDR3 DNA is TGTGCCAGCAGCTCCCGTCAACTAGCTCCCGGGGAGCTGTTTTTT.

This clone was picked up a small number of times. The genes are TRBV6-1 and TRBJ2-7; D is uncertain. Germline values: CDR1 MNHNS, CDR2 SASEGT. CDR3 length equals 13 residues. With 2 bases removed from V and 0 bases from J, the gap between germline ends came to 5 bases. In nucleotides, the CDR3 is TGTGCCAGCAGTGAATCAGACTCCTACGAGCAGTACTTC. Residues: CASSESDSYEQYF.

The chain joins TRBV10-1 to TRBJ1-1; no definite D call. V lost 5 bases and J 5 bases, leaving 12 bases between the germline ends. CDR3 length: 13 residues. Germline CDR1 is WNHNN and CDR2 is SYGVQD (reference sequence). Here the CDR3 reads CASSPRRGTEAFF. The CDR3 DNA sequence: TGCGCCAGCAGTCCCCGTCGGGGTACTGAAGCTTTCTTT.

V usage is TRBV28 and J usage is TRBJ1-5; no clear D gene. The V gene's germline CDR1 is MDHEN and CDR2 SYDVKM. The CDR3 loop spans 14 amino acids. Deletions cut 5 bases from V and 7 bases from J, with 15 bases between. CDR3: CASSPSSLRQPQHF. The CDR3, as DNA: TGTGCCAGCAGTCCAAGCTCCTTGCGCCAGCCCCAGCATTTT. The full variable domain, with the rest looked up from reference TRBV28 and TRBJ1-5, is DVKVTQSSRYLVKRTGEKVFLECVQDMDHENMFWYRQDPGLGLRLIYFSYDVKMKEKGDIPEGYSVSREKKERFSLILESASTNQTSMYLCASSPSSLRQPQHFGDGTRLSIL.

This clone was counted between two and nine times. The V and J genes are TRBV7-2 and TRBJ1-1, with 7 bases that match TRBD1. With 5 bases clipped from V and 5 bases from J, the junction kept 20 bases outside the gene matches. The CDR3 length is 18 residues. CDR1 SGHTA and CDR2 FQGNSA come from the germline V gene. The CDR3: CASSPRLGDSGPKTEAFF. The CDR3 DNA reads as TGTGCCAGCAGCCCCCGGTTAGGGGACAGTGGGCCGAAGACTGAAGCTTTCTTT.

V usage is TRBV14 and J usage is TRBJ2-2, with D possibly matching TRBD2 (5 bases). The CDR3 contains 16 residues. Trimming cost V 1 base and J 2 bases, with 11 bases left between them. The germline V gene encodes CDR1 SGHDN and CDR2 FVKESK. CDR3 amino acids: CASSQVTAVNTGELFF. The CDR3 DNA reads as TGTGCCAGCAGCCAAGTTACAGCGGTAAACACCGGGGAGCTGTTTTTT.

This sequence joins TRBV7-2 and TRBJ1-3; D might be TRBD1 (6 bases). Trimming removed 5 bases at V and 4 bases at J, with 15 bases between. The CDR3 length is 15 residues. Per the germline V gene, CDR1 is SGHTA and CDR2 is FQGNSA. CDR3 sequence: CASSPDRGLGNTIYF. CDR3 nucleotide sequence: TGTGCCAGCAGCCCGGACAGAGGCCTCGGAAACACCATATATTTT.

The CDR3 is CASSLGQGGSPLHF. For the CDR3, the DNA is TGTGCCAGCAGCTTAGGACAGGGGGGCTCACCCCTCCACTTT. V and J are TRBV7-9 and TRBJ1-6; 9 nucleotides align to TRBD1. The V segment lost 1 base and the J segment 10 bases; nucleotides outside the gene matches: 2. Germline V CDR1 and CDR2: SEHNR, FQNEAQ (reference sequence). CDR3 length: 14 amino acids.

As for this clone: Different DNA sequences within this sample yield the same CDR3. CDR3 sequence (DNA): TGTGCCAGCTCACCGGACAGAGACTATGGCTACACCTTC. The encoded protein is CASSPDRDYGYTF. This chain links TRBV18 with TRBJ1-2; the D gene is possibly TRBD1 (6 bases). The CDR3 consists of 13 residues. V lost 3 bases and J lost 3, with 8 bases in between. Per germline, CDR1 KGHSH and CDR2 LQKENI.

This clone showed up just once. J is TRBJ2-7 and V is TRBV27; perhaps TRBD1 as D (6 bases). CDR1 and CDR2 from the germline V gene are MNHEY and SMNVEV (reference sequence). The CDR3 runs to 10 residues. V gave up 11 bases and J gave up 6 bases, with 11 bases separating them. In nucleotides, the CDR3 is TGTGCCGGGTGGGGGCTCGAGCAGTACTTC. Residues: CAGWGLEQYF.